Sequencing of this T cell receptor (beta chain) was carried out in a study of blood T cell repertoires in COVID-19. Study background: Both acute and convalescent COVID-19 samples were obtained from the United States, Italy and Spain.

The participants were between about 18 and 95 years old and came from 24 US areas. Assignment of participants to cohorts was predicated upon participant-reported clinical history. Original handling: The authors estimated nucleated cell counts from reference gene primer amplification. Clones were read by immunoSEQ multiplex PCR, and TCRdb kept only the in-frame ones, dropping some. For V, J and clone size, that table is used; D and trimming come from the DNA. The sample consists of nearly 400,000 clones, about 90% of them appearing once. Looked up from germline, CDR1 is WNHNN and CDR2 is SYGVQD (reference sequence). The V segment lost 4 bases and the J segment 6 bases; nucleotides outside the gene matches: 8. The CDR3 is 14 residues long.

The TCR comes from a woman in her twenties or thirties who had recovered from COVID-19. Sequences were obtained from PBMCs or T cells enriched from blood (not recorded which). The chain is built from TRBV10-1 and TRBJ2-7, with TRBD1 matching over 8 bases. The CDR3 loop reads CASSVGQGDSEQYF. In DNA form, the CDR3 reads TGCGCCAGCAGTGTAGGACAGGGTGACAGCGAGCAGTACTTC.